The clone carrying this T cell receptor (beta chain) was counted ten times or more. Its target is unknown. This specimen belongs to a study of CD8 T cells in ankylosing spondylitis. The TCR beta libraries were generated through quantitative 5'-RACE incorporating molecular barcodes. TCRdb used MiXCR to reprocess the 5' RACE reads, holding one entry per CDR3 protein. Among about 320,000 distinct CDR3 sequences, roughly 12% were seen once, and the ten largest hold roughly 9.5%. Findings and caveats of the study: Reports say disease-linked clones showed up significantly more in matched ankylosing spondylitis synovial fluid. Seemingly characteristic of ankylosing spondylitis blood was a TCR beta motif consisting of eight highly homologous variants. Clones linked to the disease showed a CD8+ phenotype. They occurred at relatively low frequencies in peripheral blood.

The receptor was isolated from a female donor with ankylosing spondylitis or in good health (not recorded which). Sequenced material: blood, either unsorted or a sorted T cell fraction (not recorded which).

In nucleotides, the CDR3 is TGCAGTGCTAGTTCGCTAGCGGGTTGGGGGGCCCAGTACTTC. It encodes CSASSLAGWGAQYF. The chain joins TRBV20-1 to TRBJ2-5; 8 bases fit TRBD2. The CDR3 sequence is 14 residues long. J gave up 9 bases and V 3 bases, and 12 bases lay outside the gene matches. Germline V lookup: CDR1 DFQATT, CDR2 SNEGSKA (reference sequence).